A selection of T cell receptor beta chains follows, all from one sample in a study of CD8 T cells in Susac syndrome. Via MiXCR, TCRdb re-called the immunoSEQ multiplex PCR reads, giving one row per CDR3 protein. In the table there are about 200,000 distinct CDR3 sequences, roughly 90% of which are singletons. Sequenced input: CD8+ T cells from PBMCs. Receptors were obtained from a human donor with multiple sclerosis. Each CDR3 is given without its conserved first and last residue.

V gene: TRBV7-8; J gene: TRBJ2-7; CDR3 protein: ASSSSVGRSYEQY
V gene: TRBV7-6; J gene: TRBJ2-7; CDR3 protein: ASSLKTSGSYEQY
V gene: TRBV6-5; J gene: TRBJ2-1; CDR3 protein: ASSYSQRESNEQF
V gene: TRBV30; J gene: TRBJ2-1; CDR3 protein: AWSVLGLANEQF
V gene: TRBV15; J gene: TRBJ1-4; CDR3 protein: ATSSGINNEKLF
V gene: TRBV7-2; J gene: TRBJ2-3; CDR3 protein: ASSFLQRSHGADTQY
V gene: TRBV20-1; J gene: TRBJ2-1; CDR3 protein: SARDLSSVGYNEQF
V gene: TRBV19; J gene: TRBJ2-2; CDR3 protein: ASSSPFPSGVYRAGELF
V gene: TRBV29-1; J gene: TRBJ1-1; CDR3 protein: SVVGESTEAF
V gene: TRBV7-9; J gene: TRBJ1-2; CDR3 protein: ASSSPGATNYGYT
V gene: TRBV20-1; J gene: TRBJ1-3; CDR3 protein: SARETNTIY
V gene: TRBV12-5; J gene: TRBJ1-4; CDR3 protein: ASGRTIEAGATNEKLF
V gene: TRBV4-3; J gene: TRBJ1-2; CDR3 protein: ASSQEGLGYGYT
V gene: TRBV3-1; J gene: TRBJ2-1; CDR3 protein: ASSHQDLGSYNEQF
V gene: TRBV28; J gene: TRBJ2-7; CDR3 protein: ASSRMGTAAYEQY
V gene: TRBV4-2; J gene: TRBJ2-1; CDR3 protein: ASSQVGNEQF
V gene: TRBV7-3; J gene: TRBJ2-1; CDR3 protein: ASSETGGPYNEQF
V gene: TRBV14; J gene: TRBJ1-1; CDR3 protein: ASSPSRVEAF
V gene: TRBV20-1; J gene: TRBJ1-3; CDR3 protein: SARVFTGNTIY
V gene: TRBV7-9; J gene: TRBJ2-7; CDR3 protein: ASSLVSHPKQY
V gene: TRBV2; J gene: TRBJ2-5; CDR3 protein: ASSLGTSGTQETQY
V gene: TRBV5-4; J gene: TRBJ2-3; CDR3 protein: ASSLSADTDTQY